This T cell receptor (beta chain) was sequenced during a study of T cell repertoires in cytomegalovirus infection. Study observations and caveats: CMV-specific HLA-C-restricted TCR beta clonotypes dominated the ex vivo response.

This clonotype was seen at least ten times. Its antigen remains unknown. Via MiXCR, TCRdb re-called the reads, giving one row per CDR3 protein. The data show about 400,000 distinct CDR3 sequences, approximately 18% seen once. V lost 5 bases, J lost 4 bases, and 17 bases lay in between. CDR1 SGHTA and CDR2 FQGNSA come from the germline V gene. The CDR3 totals 15 residues. The sample was PBMCs. The receptor comes from a human donor in good health (CMV status not recorded). Some clones in this sample may be carry-over from other donors' samples. The chain has TRBV7-2 and TRBJ1-1; perhaps TRBD1 as D (5 bases). CDR3: CASSPSGQGGTEAFF. Written as DNA, the CDR3 is TGTGCCAGCAGCCCCAGCGGGCAGGGCGGCACTGAAGCTTTCTTT.